The T cell receptor (beta chain) under discussion was sequenced for a study of blood T cells in healthy people across ages. Background on the study: Using template switching, researchers captured about one barcoded beta molecule for each two T cells. Study-wide points: The long-lived group displayed more naive CD4+ cells, plus higher diversity, than the aged donors did. Roughly linear declines in TCR beta diversity per million T cells occurred with age.

About this clonotype: What it binds is not known.

Donors each provided around 10 milliliters of peripheral blood. Primers used in a second PCR of roughly 6 to 11 cycles were a sample-barcoded 5' primer and a J-beta primer mix. TCRdb reprocessed the 5' RACE reads via MiXCR and lists one record per CDR3 protein. The sample records approximately 800,000 distinct CDR3 sequences, around 62% being singletons. This CDR3 contains 12 residues. The germline CDR1 and CDR2 sequences are DFQATT and SNEGSKA (reference sequence). Trimming cost V 5 bases and J 8 bases; bases outside gene matches: 8. This sequence joins TRBV20-1 and TRBJ1-2, with 7 bases aligning to TRBD1. Sequencing input: blood. This receptor was taken from a man between 25 and 39 years old in good health. CDR3 sequence (DNA): TGCAGTGCTGGACGGGACAGAGGAGGCTACACCTTC. This gives the protein CSAGRDRGGYTF.